These 6 T cell receptor beta chains share one sample of origin, sequenced in a study of blood T cell repertoires in COVID-19. The repertoire was sequenced with immunoSEQ multiplex PCR; TCRdb's copy has only in-frame clones and lacks some. The sample has 150,000 to 200,000 clones, around 84% seen once; the top ten hold approximately 18%. Material: peripheral blood. Receptors originate from a woman of 80 years or more with acute or convalescent COVID-19.

The chain employs TRBV4-2 and TRBJ1-2, with 7 bases identical to TRBD1. Germline CDR1 reads LGHNA; CDR2 reads YNFKEQ. V lost 2 bases and J lost 3; bases outside the gene matches: 9. The CDR3 sequence is 16 residues long. CDR3 in DNA: TGTGCCAGCAGCCAAAACCCAGGCAGGGGGGACTATGGCTACACCTTC. As protein: CASSQNPGRGDYGYTF.

CDR3 sequence (DNA): TGCGCCAGCAGCCTCCGTCCGCGTGACAGGGGATTCGGAGGAAACACCATATATTTT. Its translation: CASSLRPRDRGFGGNTIYF. The V gene is TRBV4-1, the J gene TRBJ1-3; 8 bases map to TRBD1. There are 19 residues in the CDR3. V lost 4 bases to trimming and J lost 4 bases; unmatched junction nucleotides: 18. Per the germline V gene, CDR1 is MGHRA and CDR2 is YSYEKL.

The rearrangement joins TRBV3-1 (or the pseudogene TRBV3-2) to TRBJ2-2; D is uncertain. Germline assignment: CDR1 LGHDT and CDR2 YNNKEL (reference sequence). With 0 bases removed from V and 8 bases from J, the gap between germline ends came to 13 bases. CDR3 length: 15 residues. DNA of the CDR3: TGTGCCAGCAGCCAAGATGGCAGGATAGGTGGGGAGCTGTTTTTT. Translation: CASSQDGRIGGELFF.

This chain joins TRBV5-1 and TRBJ2-5, with TRBD2 matching 14 bases. The CDR3 runs 16 residues. With 3 bases clipped from V and 5 bases from J, the junction kept 6 bases outside the gene matches. The germline V gene encodes CDR1 SGHRS and CDR2 YFSETQ. The CDR3 loop is CASSSTTSGGAETQYF. CDR3 nucleotides: TGCGCCAGCAGCTCAACGACTAGCGGGGGGGCGGAGACCCAGTACTTC.

The V gene is TRBV6-4, the J gene TRBJ1-4; perhaps TRBD1 as D (6 bases). The CDR3 has 13 amino acids. Trimming cost V 8 bases and J 7 bases, with 14 bases left between them. Germline V gene data show CDR1 as MRHNA and CDR2 as SNTAGT. The CDR3 spells CASAQGPGEKLFF. The CDR3, as DNA: TGTGCCAGCGCCCAGGGGCCTGGTGAAAAACTGTTTTTT.

The chain has TRBV19 and TRBJ2-7; D call uncertain. This CDR3 comprises 16 residues. The germline V and J ends were trimmed by 1 base and 2 bases, with 15 bases remaining between them. Germline-derived CDR1 and CDR2 are LNHDA and SQIVND (reference sequence). The CDR3 DNA reads as TGTGCCAGTAGTATAGGTTCGTCAGGAATTCCCTACGAGCAGTACTTC. It encodes CASSIGSSGIPYEQYF.